These T cell receptor beta chains were read from a single sample in a study of neurological immune-mediated disorders. TCRdb redid the calling of the 5' RACE reads with MiXCR, one entry per CDR3 protein. This table holds fewer than 90,000 distinct CDR3 sequences, approximately 10% found once. The specimen sequenced was PBMCs. Receptor source: a middle-aged man in good health. Both conserved end residues are trimmed from each CDR3.

v_gene	j_gene	CDR3aa
TRBV12-1	TRBJ2-6	ASTLWLSRFHSGANVLT
TRBV3-1	TRBJ2-3	ASSHFGPGTDTQY
TRBV6-4	TRBJ2-1	ASSESGINEQF
TRBV5-1	TRBJ1-2	ASSFGVELYGYT
TRBV20-1	TRBJ1-4	SARKIGRKREKLF
TRBV6-5	TRBJ2-7	ASSGVTDSYEQY
TRBV3-1	TRBJ2-1	ASSQRTSGRVF
TRBV7-3	TRBJ1-2	ASSFQQGSGYT
TRBV7-6	TRBJ1-4	ASSWSMGEEYEKLF
TRBV5-1	TRBJ2-7	ASSLAAGLTAYEQY
TRBV10-3	TRBJ2-5	AISDGTSGQETQY
TRBV20-1	TRBJ2-3	SAPEGTVSTDTQY
TRBV5-1	TRBJ1-2	ASSPSPGNGYT
TRBV9	TRBJ2-4	ASSPRGTGDEGIQY
TRBV7-9	TRBJ2-3	ASSAFGAGATDTQY
TRBV12-3/TRBV12-4	TRBJ1-1	ASILGAEGEAF
TRBV12-3/TRBV12-4	TRBJ2-3	ASNAGTGPTDTQY
TRBV27	TRBJ2-1	ASSGEGEQF
TRBV28	TRBJ2-7	ASSFARSQREISYEQY
TRBV11-2	TRBJ2-1	ASSLRTSGRNPEQF
TRBV20-1	TRBJ2-1	SARDRDLLNEQF
TRBV5-1	TRBJ2-3	ASGLGMGGSQLTDMQY
TRBV24-1	TRBJ2-7	ATSDPTEPSYEQY